These 23 T cell receptor beta chains share one sample of origin, sequenced in a study of cytomegalovirus exposure and HLA in healthy donors. Vbeta (60) and Jbeta (13) primers were used in the PCR. TCRdb's copy holds only in-frame clones and misses some; the assay was immunoSEQ multiplex PCR. The data show under 150,000 clones, 75% to 90% seen once. The source material was PBMCs. These receptors were obtained from a woman between 35 and 50 years old in good health and CMV-seronegative.

The V gene is TRBV7-8, the J gene TRBJ2-7; 8 bases are a match to TRBD2. V lost 5 bases and J lost 1; bases outside the gene matches: 16. In germline, CDR1 is SGHVS, CDR2 FQNEAQ. The CDR3 has 18 residues. The CDR3 here is CASSPVGTRQPRSYEQYF. CDR3 bases: TGTGCCAGCAGCCCAGTGGGGACTAGACAGCCAAGGTCCTACGAGCAGTACTTC.

CDR3 amino acids: CASSGDRGHETQYF. The CDR3 coding sequence is TGTGCCAGCAGCGGGGACAGGGGGCATGAGACCCAGTACTTC. This chain links TRBV9 with TRBJ2-5; 12 bases fit TRBD1. The length of the CDR3 is 14 residues. Germline-derived CDR1 and CDR2 are SGDLS and YYNGEE. The V gene end was trimmed by 3 bases and the J gene end by 5 bases; junction bases not matched to a gene: 2.

This clone was counted only a few times. The same CDR3 can be traced to other DNA sequences in this sample. This chain connects TRBV6-5 to TRBJ1-1, with D maybe TRBD1 (5 bases). CDR1 and CDR2 from the germline V gene are MNHEY and SVGAGI. The CDR3 is 13 residues long. Between the trimmed V and J ends, which lost 3 bases and 1 base, there was a span of 6 bases. CDR3 sequence reads: CASSYGQNTEAFF. The CDR3 DNA is TGTGCCAGCAGTTATGGACAGAACACTGAAGCTTTCTTT.

V is TRBV2 and J is TRBJ1-6; D is ambiguous. Germline CDR1 is SNHLY and CDR2 is FYNNEI. The CDR3 has 15 amino acids. V lost 2 bases to trimming and J lost 4 bases, with 9 bases between them. The CDR3 spells CASSEQQIYNSPLHF. The CDR3 DNA is TGTGCCAGCAGTGAACAACAGATTTATAATTCACCCCTCCACTTT.

The chain couples TRBV7-9 to TRBJ1-2, with TRBD1 matching 9 bases. The ends lost 5 bases at V and 0 bases at J; junction bases unmatched: 4. This CDR3 region has 15 residues. Germline V gene sequence: CDR1 SEHNR, CDR2 FQNEAQ (reference sequence). The CDR3 loop reads CASSPRDRANYGYTF. CDR3 in DNA: TGTGCCAGCAGCCCCCGGGACAGGGCTAACTATGGCTACACCTTC.

Concerning this clone itself: Compared with germline, one end of the junction differs, possibly owing to a read error. The chain is built from TRBV7-2 and TRBJ2-7, with 7 positions matching TRBD1. The CDR3 contains 15 residues. Germline CDR1 SGHTA, CDR2 FQGNSA. The CDR3 sequence: CASSLRWDSSSEQYF. CDR3 nucleotides: TGTGCCAGCAGCCTAAGATGGGACAGTTCCTCCGAGCAGTACTTC.

CDR3 protein: CASRPPGLETQYF. CDR3 DNA: TGTGCCAGCAGGCCCCCAGGGTTGGAGACCCAGTACTTC. The chain couples TRBV6-5 to TRBJ2-5; possibly TRBD1 for D (5 bases). The CDR3 length is 13 residues. The ends were cut back, 6 bases at V and 5 bases at J, with 13 bases in the middle. Per the germline V gene, CDR1 is MNHEY and CDR2 is SVGAGI.

The chain has TRBV19 and TRBJ2-1; TRBD2 matches 9 bases. With 8 bases clipped from V and 0 bases from J, the junction kept 14 bases outside the gene matches. The germline CDR1 and CDR2 sequences are LNHDA and SQIVND (reference sequence). This CDR3 is built from 18 residues. The CDR3 coding sequence is TGTGCCAGTTCTGGCGGCCAGCGGGGGGCCAGCTCCTACAATGAGCAGTTCTTC. It encodes CASSGGQRGASSYNEQFF.

The J gene is TRBJ2-7, the V gene TRBV7-8; TRBD1 agrees at 9 bases. Germline values: CDR1 SGHVS, CDR2 FQNEAQ. V dropped 5 bases and J dropped 1; count of bases not matched to a gene: 9. The CDR3 loop spans 16 amino acids. CDR3 residues: CASSVGTGMQSYEQYF. The CDR3 DNA follows: TGTGCCAGCAGCGTCGGGACAGGGATGCAATCCTACGAGCAGTACTTC. The complete variable domain, with remaining parts taken from reference TRBV7-8 and TRBJ2-7, reads GAGVSQSPRYKVAKRGQDVALRCDPISGHVSLFWYQQALGQGPEFLTYFQNEAQLDKSGLPSDRFFAERPEGSVSTLKIQRTQQEDSAVYLCASSVGTGMQSYEQYFGPGTRLTVT.

The V and J genes are TRBV5-4 and TRBJ1-4; a weak D match, TRBD1 (5 bases). V lost 0 bases and J 5 bases, leaving 8 bases between the germline ends. Looked up from germline, CDR1 is SGHNT and CDR2 is YYREEE (reference sequence). This CDR3 contains 14 residues. CDR3 DNA sequence: TGTGCCAGCAGCTTGGGCGGGGGGAATGAAAAACTGTTTTTT. Translated, it gives CASSLGGGNEKLFF.

The CDR3, as DNA: TGTGCCAGCAGCCTATCGACAGGGGATTGGGAGGAGCAGTACTTC. It encodes CASSLSTGDWEEQYF. The chain links TRBV7-2 to TRBJ2-7, with 8 nucleotides matching TRBD1. Germline-derived CDR1 and CDR2 are SGHTA and FQGNSA. J gave up 7 bases and V 5 bases, and 13 bases lay outside the gene matches. The CDR3 sequence is 15 residues long. The full variable domain, in which reference TRBV7-2 and TRBJ2-7 provide the parts outside the CDR3, is GAGVSQSPSNKVTEKGKDVELRCDPISGHTALYWYRQSLGQGLEFLIYFQGNSAPDKSGLPSDRFSAERTGGSVSTLTIQRTQQEDSAVYLCASSLSTGDWEEQYFGPGTRLTVT.

This clone was picked up a small number of times. V is TRBV29-1 and J is TRBJ2-7; 8 bases are shared with TRBD1. Germline CDR1 SQVTM, CDR2 ANQGSEA. This CDR3 has 13 amino acids. The ends lost 5 bases at V and 2 bases at J; junction bases unmatched: 5. The CDR3 nucleotides are TGCAGCGTTAAGACAGGGGAAACCTACGAGCAGTACTTC. This translates into CSVKTGETYEQYF.

The CDR3 is CASSITSGSSYNEQFF. DNA of the CDR3: TGTGCCAGCAGTATAACTAGCGGGAGCTCCTACAATGAGCAGTTCTTC. The chain joins TRBV28 to TRBJ2-1, with 11 nucleotides matching TRBD2. The junction had 3 bases not matched to a gene; V was cut back by 5 bases and J by 0 bases. CDR3 length: 16 residues. Germline V gives CDR1 MDHEN, CDR2 SYDVKM.

With respect to this clone: At one of its ends the junction is not consistent with the germline gene, which may arise from a read error. This chain connects TRBV7-7 to TRBJ2-1, with 8 bases matching TRBD2. Germline CDR1 reads SSHAT; CDR2 reads FNYEAQ (reference sequence). The CDR3 contains 15 residues. CDR3 coding DNA: TGTGCTAGCAGCTTATTAGCGGGGCCCGCCAATGAGCAGTTCTTC. This codes for CASSLLAGPANEQFF.

The CDR3 here is CASSIDPDSLNTEAFF. The CDR3 DNA follows: TGTGCCAGTAGTATAGACCCGGACAGCTTGAACACTGAAGCTTTCTTT. The chain couples TRBV19 to TRBJ1-1, with D perhaps matching TRBD1 (6 bases). This CDR3 is built from 16 residues. The germline V and J ends were trimmed by 0 bases and 0 bases, with 11 bases remaining between them. Per germline, CDR1 LNHDA and CDR2 SQIVND (reference sequence).

V gene TRBV4-2 combines with J gene TRBJ1-5, with TRBD1 identical over 7 bases. The CDR3 has 15 residues. V shed 0 bases, J shed 7 bases, and the junction held 6 bases outside the gene matches. Germline CDR1 and CDR2: LGHNA and YNFKEQ. The CDR3 DNA sequence: TGTGCCAGCAGCCAAGAAACAGGGGTGATGCAGCCCCAGCATTTT. Protein product: CASSQETGVMQPQHF.

The chain is built from TRBV6-6 and TRBJ1-1; the D is unclear. The CDR3 contains 14 residues. Trimming cost V 7 bases and J 5 bases, with 17 bases left between them. CDR1 and CDR2 from the germline V gene are MNHNY and SVGAGI (reference sequence). DNA for the CDR3: TGTGCCAGCACCTACGGGTCCCGGAGGACTGAAGCTTTCTTT. Translated, it gives CASTYGSRRTEAFF.

The chain combines TRBV4-3 with TRBJ2-6; D not resolved. Germline-derived CDR1 and CDR2 are LGHNA and YSLEER. V shed 1 base and J shed 0 bases, with 7 bases lying between them. The CDR3 covers 16 residues. CDR3 amino acids: CASSQASGSGANVLTF. CDR3 bases: TGCGCCAGCAGCCAAGCGTCGGGCTCTGGGGCCAACGTCCTGACTTTC.

J is TRBJ2-1 and V is TRBV27; TRBD2 agrees at 7 bases. Trimming took 5 bases from V and 0 from J; bases not matched to a gene: 7. Germline V gene sequence: CDR1 MNHEY, CDR2 SMNVEV (reference sequence). The CDR3 runs 16 residues. CDR3: CASSTLLAVSYNEQFF. CDR3 DNA: TGTGCCAGCAGTACCCTGCTAGCGGTCTCCTACAATGAGCAGTTCTTC.

The rearrangement joins TRBV10-3 to TRBJ2-6; tentative D call: TRBD1 (6 bases). CDR3 length: 16 residues. The germline V gene has CDR1 ENHRY and CDR2 SYGVKD. The ends were cut back, 6 bases at V and 2 bases at J, with 14 bases in the middle. Here the CDR3 DNA reads TGTGCCATCAGGGATACAGGGCCAACTGGGGCCAACGTCCTGACTTTC. It is translated as CAIRDTGPTGANVLTF.

V usage is TRBV2 and J usage is TRBJ2-2; TRBD2 is a possible D gene (6 bases). The CDR3 sequence is 15 residues long. The germline gives CDR1 SNHLY, CDR2 FYNNEI. Trimming shortened V by 4 bases and J by 5 bases, and 14 bases separated the two germline ends. The CDR3 region is CASSVRERATGELFF. CDR3 sequence (DNA): TGTGCCAGCAGTGTTCGGGAGCGGGCGACCGGGGAGCTGTTTTTT.

This chain connects TRBV7-2 to TRBJ2-1; possibly TRBD2 for D (5 bases). Germline lookup yields CDR1 SGHTA and CDR2 FQGNSA. This CDR3 spans 13 amino acids. V was pared by 5 bases and J by 6 bases, with 11 bases between. CDR3: CASSRERANEQFF. In nucleotides, the CDR3 is TGTGCCAGCAGCCGGGAAAGAGCCAATGAGCAGTTCTTC.

The chain recombines TRBV5-1 with TRBJ2-2, with 7 bases identical to TRBD2. The CDR3 sequence is 15 residues long. The germline V gene has CDR1 SGHRS and CDR2 YFSETQ. V dropped 0 bases and J dropped 3; count of bases not matched to a gene: 2. CDR3: CASSLERGHTGELFF. For the CDR3, the DNA is TGCGCCAGCAGCTTGGAGCGGGGTCACACCGGGGAGCTGTTTTTT. Full variable domain (outside the CDR3, taken from reference TRBV5-1 and TRBJ2-2): KAGVTQTPRYLIKTRGQQVTLSCSPISGHRSVSWYQQTPGQGLQFLFEYFSETQRNKGNFPGRFSGRQFSNSRSEMNVSTLELGDSALYLCASSLERGHTGELFFGEGSRLTVL.